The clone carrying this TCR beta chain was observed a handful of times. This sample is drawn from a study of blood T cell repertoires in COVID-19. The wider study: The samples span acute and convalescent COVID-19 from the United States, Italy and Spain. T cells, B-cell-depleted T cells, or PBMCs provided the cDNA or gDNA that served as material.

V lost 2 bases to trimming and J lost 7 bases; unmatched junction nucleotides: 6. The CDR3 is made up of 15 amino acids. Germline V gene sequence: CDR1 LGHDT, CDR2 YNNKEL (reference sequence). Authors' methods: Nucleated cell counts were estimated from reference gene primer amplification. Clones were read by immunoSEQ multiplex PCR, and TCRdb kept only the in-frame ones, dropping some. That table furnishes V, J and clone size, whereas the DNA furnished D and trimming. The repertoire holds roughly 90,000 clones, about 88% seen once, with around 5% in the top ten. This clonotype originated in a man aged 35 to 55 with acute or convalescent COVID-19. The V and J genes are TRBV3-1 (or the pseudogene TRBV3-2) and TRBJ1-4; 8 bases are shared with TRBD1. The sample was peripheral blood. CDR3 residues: CASSQRTGKGEKLFF. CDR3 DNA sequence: TGTGCCAGCAGCCAAAGGACAGGGAAGGGTGAAAAACTGTTTTTT.